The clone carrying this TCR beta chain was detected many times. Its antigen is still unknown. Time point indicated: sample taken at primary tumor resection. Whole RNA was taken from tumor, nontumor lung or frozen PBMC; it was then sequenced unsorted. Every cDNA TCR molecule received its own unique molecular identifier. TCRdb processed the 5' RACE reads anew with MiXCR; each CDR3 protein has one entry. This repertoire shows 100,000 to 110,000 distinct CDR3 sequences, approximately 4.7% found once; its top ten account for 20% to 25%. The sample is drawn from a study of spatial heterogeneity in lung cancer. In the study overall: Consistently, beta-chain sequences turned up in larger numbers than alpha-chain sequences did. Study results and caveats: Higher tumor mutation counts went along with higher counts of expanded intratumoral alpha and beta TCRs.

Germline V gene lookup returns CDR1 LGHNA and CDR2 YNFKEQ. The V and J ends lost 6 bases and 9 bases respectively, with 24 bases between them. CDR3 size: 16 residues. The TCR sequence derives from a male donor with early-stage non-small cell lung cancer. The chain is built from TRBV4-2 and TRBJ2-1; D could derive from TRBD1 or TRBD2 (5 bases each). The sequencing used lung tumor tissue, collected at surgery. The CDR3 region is CASSAQGTQLGTEQFF. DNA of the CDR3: TGTGCCAGCAGTGCACAAGGGACCCAACTAGGGACTGAGCAGTTCTTC.